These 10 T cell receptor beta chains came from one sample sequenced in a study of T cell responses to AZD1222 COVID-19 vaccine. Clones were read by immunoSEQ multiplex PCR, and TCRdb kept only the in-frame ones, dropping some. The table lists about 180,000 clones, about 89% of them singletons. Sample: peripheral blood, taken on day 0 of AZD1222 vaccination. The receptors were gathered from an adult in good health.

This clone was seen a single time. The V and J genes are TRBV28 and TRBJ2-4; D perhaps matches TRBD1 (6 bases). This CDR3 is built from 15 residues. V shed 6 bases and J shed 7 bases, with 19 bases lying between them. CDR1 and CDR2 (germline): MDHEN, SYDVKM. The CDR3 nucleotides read TGTGCCAGCAGCCCGACAGGACGCGCCAGGAACATTCAGTACTTC. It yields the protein CASSPTGRARNIQYF.

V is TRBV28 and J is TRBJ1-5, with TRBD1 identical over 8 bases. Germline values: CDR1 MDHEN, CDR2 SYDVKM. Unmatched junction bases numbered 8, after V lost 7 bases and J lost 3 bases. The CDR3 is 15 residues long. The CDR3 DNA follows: TGTGCCAGCACCGAGGGACAGGTACTCAATCAGCCCCAGCATTTT. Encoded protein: CASTEGQVLNQPQHF.

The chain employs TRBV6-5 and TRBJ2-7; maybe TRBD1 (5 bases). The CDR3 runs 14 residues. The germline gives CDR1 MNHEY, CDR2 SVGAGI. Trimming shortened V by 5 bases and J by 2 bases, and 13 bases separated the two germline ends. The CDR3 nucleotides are TGTGCCAGCAGTAATCTGATAGGGGCCTACGAGCAGTACTTC. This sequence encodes CASSNLIGAYEQYF.

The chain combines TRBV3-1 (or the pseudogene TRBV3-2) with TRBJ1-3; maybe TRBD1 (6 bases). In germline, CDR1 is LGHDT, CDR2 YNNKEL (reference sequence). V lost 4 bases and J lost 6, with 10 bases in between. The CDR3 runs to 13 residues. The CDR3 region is CASSPPGVNTIYF. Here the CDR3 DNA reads TGTGCCAGCAGCCCCCCAGGGGTAAACACCATATATTTT.

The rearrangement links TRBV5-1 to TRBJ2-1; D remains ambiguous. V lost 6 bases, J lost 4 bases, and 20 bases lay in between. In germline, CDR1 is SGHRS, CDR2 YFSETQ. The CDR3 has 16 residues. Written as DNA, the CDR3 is TGCGCCAGCACCTTAGGCCTTGGGCAATTGTACAATGAGCAGTTCTTC. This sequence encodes CASTLGLGQLYNEQFF.

CDR3 bases: TGTGCCAGCAGTGAAGTAGCGGGGATAACCAAAAACATTCAGTACTTC. As protein: CASSEVAGITKNIQYF. This sequence joins TRBV6-1 and TRBJ2-4; 8 bases agree with TRBD2. V was clipped by 1 base and J by 2 bases; unmatched bases: 4. CDR1 and CDR2 from the germline V gene are MNHNS and SASEGT. This CDR3 has 16 amino acids.

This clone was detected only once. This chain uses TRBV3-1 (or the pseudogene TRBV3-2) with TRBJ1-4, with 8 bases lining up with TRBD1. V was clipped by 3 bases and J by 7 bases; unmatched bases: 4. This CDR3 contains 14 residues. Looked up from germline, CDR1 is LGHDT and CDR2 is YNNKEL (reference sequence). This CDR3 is CASSQQGATEKLFF. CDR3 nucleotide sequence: TGTGCCAGCAGCCAGCAGGGGGCGACTGAAAAACTGTTTTTT.

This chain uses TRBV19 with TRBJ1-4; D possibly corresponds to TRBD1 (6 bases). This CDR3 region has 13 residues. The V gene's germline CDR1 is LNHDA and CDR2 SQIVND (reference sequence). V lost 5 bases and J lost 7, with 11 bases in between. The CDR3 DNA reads TGTGCCAGTAGTTCTCAGGGGAGTGAAAAACTGTTTTTT. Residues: CASSSQGSEKLFF.

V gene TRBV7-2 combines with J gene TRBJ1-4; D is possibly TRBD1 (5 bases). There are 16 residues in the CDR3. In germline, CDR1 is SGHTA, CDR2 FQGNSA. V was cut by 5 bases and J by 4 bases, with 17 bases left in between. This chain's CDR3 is CASSPSGRILNEKLFF. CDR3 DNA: TGTGCCAGCAGCCCCTCGGGACGGATTCTTAATGAAAAACTGTTTTTT.

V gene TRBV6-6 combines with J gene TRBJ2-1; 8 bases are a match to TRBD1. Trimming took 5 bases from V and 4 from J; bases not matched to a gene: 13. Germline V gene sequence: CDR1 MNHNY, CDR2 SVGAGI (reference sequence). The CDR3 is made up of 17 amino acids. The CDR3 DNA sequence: TGTGCCAGCAGTCTCCGAATGGGGACAGGCATATACAATGAGCAGTTCTTC. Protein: CASSLRMGTGIYNEQFF.